This T cell receptor (beta chain) is drawn from a study of T-cell memory formation after mild COVID-19. On the study more broadly: For the most part, TCR clusters were specific to one donor.

Worth noting for this clonotype: What it binds is unknown.

V lost 7 bases to trimming and J lost 1 base, with 13 bases between them. Germline CDR1 and CDR2: DFQATT and SNEGSKA (reference sequence). The CDR3 is made up of 13 amino acids. 5'RACE primed from the constant segment yielded TCR alpha and TCR beta cDNA libraries bearing sample barcodes and UMIs. TCRdb reanalysed the 5' RACE reads using MiXCR and keeps one entry per CDR3 protein. The table has about 400,000 distinct CDR3 sequences, roughly 15% seen once. General study findings and limits: Mainly CM and EM harbored the contracting CD4+ clones; mainly EMRA harbored the CD8+ ones. Clones that got smaller from day 15 to 85 had even CD4/CD8, while clones growing later tipped toward CD4+.

This sequence originates from a man aged 18-30 years who had mild COVID-19 (a few samples of this study predate the infection). Cell type and time point are not known. V and J are TRBV20-1 and TRBJ2-5; the D gene is possibly TRBD1 (6 bases). Material for sequencing was PBMCs or a T cell subset sorted from them (not recorded which). The CDR3 DNA reads as TGCAGTGTCTCGACAGGACTCCAAGAGACCCAGTACTTC. Translating gives CSVSTGLQETQYF.